What follows are 28 T cell receptor beta chains derived from one specimen sequenced in a study of human T cells and chemical hapten exposure. TCRdb used MiXCR to reprocess the RACE reads, holding one entry per CDR3 protein. The data hold approximately 70,000 distinct CDR3 sequences, with 7.5% to 10% observed a single time. As to time point: patch test 1, 2 weeks after DPC sensitization. Treatment meaning: therapeutic diphenylcyclopropenone sensitization with weekly scalp DPC. Specimen: whole blood, collected in connection with sensitization to the hapten diphenylcyclopropenone (DPC). The receptors originated from a woman aged 40 to 50 with alopecia areata. Some clones in this sample may be carry-over from other donors' samples.

This clonotype was seen a few times. The CDR3 is CASQLAGVLTDTQYF. The CDR3 DNA reads as TGTGCCAGCCAACTAGCGGGAGTCCTCACAGATACGCAGTATTTT. This sequence joins TRBV7-9 and TRBJ2-3; 11 bases match TRBD2. After removal of 8 bases from V and 2 bases from J, the junction contained 6 bases not matched to a gene. Germline-derived CDR1 and CDR2 are SEHNR and FQNEAQ (reference sequence). CDR3 length equals 15 residues.

This clonotype was picked up a small number of times. This sequence joins TRBV5-6 and TRBJ1-5, with a possible D match to TRBD1 (5 bases). Germline CDR1 and CDR2: SGHDT and YYEEEE. CDR3 length equals 15 residues. The germline V and J ends were trimmed by 0 bases and 1 base, with 8 bases remaining between them. The CDR3 protein is CASSLGGTSNQPQHF. DNA for the CDR3: TGTGCCAGCAGCTTGGGGGGGACCAGCAATCAGCCCCAGCATTTT.

In this sample, this clonotype turned up many times. The chain recombines TRBV7-2 with TRBJ2-1, with TRBD2 matching 8 bases. The germline V gene has CDR1 SGHTA and CDR2 FQGNSA. J gave up 0 bases and V 3 bases, and 1 base lay outside the gene matches. The CDR3 loop spans 15 amino acids. The CDR3 protein is CASSFAGGSYNEQFF. In DNA form, the CDR3 reads TGTGCCAGCAGCTTTGCGGGGGGCTCCTACAATGAGCAGTTCTTC.

This clonotype occurred many times. The chain is built from TRBV7-2 and TRBJ2-1, with TRBD2 matching 9 bases. The junction had 2 bases not matched to a gene; V was cut back by 5 bases and J by 0 bases. Germline CDR1 is SGHTA and CDR2 is FQGNSA. The CDR3 consists of 15 residues. The CDR3 loop reads CASSGAGGSYNEQFF. CDR3 DNA sequence: TGTGCCAGCAGCGGAGCGGGGGGCTCCTACAATGAGCAGTTCTTC.

This clonotype has a count of ten or more. The chain is built from TRBV2 and TRBJ2-3; D gene ambiguous. This CDR3 has 15 residues. The V end lost 8 bases, the J end lost 2 bases, and 17 bases lay between the germline ends. The germline V gene has CDR1 SNHLY and CDR2 FYNNEI. The CDR3 protein is CASLSLGFHTDTQYF. The CDR3 DNA sequence: TGTGCCAGCCTGAGTTTGGGATTCCACACAGATACGCAGTATTTT.

This clonotype was detected many times. The chain links TRBV7-9 to TRBJ2-3, with 11 nucleotides matching TRBD1. CDR3 length equals 15 residues. With V trimmed by 3 bases and J by 5 bases, 4 bases remained unmatched. Germline CDR1 is SEHNR and CDR2 is FQNEAQ (reference sequence). The CDR3 region is CASSFGQGAIDTQYF. CDR3 coding DNA: TGTGCCAGCAGCTTCGGACAGGGGGCTATAGATACGCAGTATTTT.

V is TRBV9 and J is TRBJ1-5; TRBD1 aligns across 7 bases. The V gene end was trimmed by 4 bases and the J gene end by 4 bases; junction bases not matched to a gene: 11. The CDR3 runs to 16 residues. The germline CDR1 and CDR2 sequences are SGDLS and YYNGEE. CDR3 coding DNA: TGTGCCAGCAGCCTTGGGTCAGGGGGGGCAAATCAGCCCCAGCATTTT. Translating gives CASSLGSGGANQPQHF.

This clonotype appeared many times. The chain joins TRBV10-3 to TRBJ2-1; D remains unclear. V shed 1 base and J shed 4 bases, with 2 bases lying between them. Germline V gene sequence: CDR1 ENHRY, CDR2 SYGVKD. The CDR3 is made up of 12 amino acids. The CDR3 region is CAISELYNEQFF. The CDR3 nucleotides read TGTGCCATCAGTGAGTTGTACAATGAGCAGTTCTTC.

This clonotype was counted ten times or more. This rearrangement joins TRBV7-3 to TRBJ2-7, with 12 nucleotides matching TRBD2. The germline CDR1 and CDR2 sequences are SGHTA and FQGTGA. This CDR3 spans 15 amino acids. V dropped 5 bases and J dropped 6; count of bases not matched to a gene: 8. In DNA, the CDR3 is TGTGCCAGCAGCCCTCCTAGCGGGGGGGCCTCCGAGCAGTACTTC. Translating gives CASSPPSGGASEQYF.

This clonotype appeared a few times. The rearrangement links TRBV5-1 to TRBJ2-5; 10 bases line up with TRBD2. The germline V gene has CDR1 SGHRS and CDR2 YFSETQ. Trimming removed 4 bases from V and 2 bases from J; junction bases left unmatched: 14. CDR3 length: 18 amino acids. CDR3 protein: CASSLPSTSGILQETQYF. The CDR3 bases are TGCGCCAGCAGCCTTCCCAGTACTAGCGGGATATTACAAGAGACCCAGTACTTC. Filled out from reference TRBV5-1 and TRBJ2-5, the complete variable domain reads KAGVTQTPRYLIKTRGQQVTLSCSPISGHRSVSWYQQTPGQGLQFLFEYFSETQRNKGNFPGRFSGRQFSNSRSEMNVSTLELGDSALYLCASSLPSTSGILQETQYFGPGTRLLVL.

V and J are TRBV12-3 or TRBV12-4 and TRBJ1-5; maybe TRBD1 (6 bases). The length of the CDR3 is 17 residues. Trimming shortened V by 5 bases and J by 7 bases, and 24 bases separated the two germline ends. The CDR3 sequence is CASSRRGFGQKEQPQHF. The CDR3 nucleotides read TGTGCCAGCAGTCGACGGGGGTTTGGACAGAAGGAACAGCCCCAGCATTTT.

This clonotype was seen repeatedly, ten times or more. The chain combines TRBV6-2 or TRBV6-3 with TRBJ1-1, with 7 bases matching TRBD1. The CDR3 is 13 residues long. Germline V gene data show CDR1 as MNHEY and CDR2 as SVGEGT. V was clipped by 6 bases and J by 4 bases; unmatched bases: 5. The CDR3 DNA is TGTGCCAGCAGAACAGGGGTTGGCACTGAAGCTTTCTTT. This sequence encodes CASRTGVGTEAFF.

The table lists this clonotype with many counts. This rearrangement joins TRBV6-5 to TRBJ1-1, with D tentatively TRBD1 (5 bases). V lost 2 bases, J lost 5 bases, and 18 bases lay in between. Germline V gene sequence: CDR1 MNHEY, CDR2 SVGAGI. The CDR3 is made up of 16 amino acids. CDR3 region: CASSYGRVFLGTEAFF. CDR3 DNA sequence: TGTGCCAGCAGTTACGGCAGGGTATTTCTTGGTACTGAAGCTTTCTTT.

This clonotype was recorded many times. The chain combines TRBV2 with TRBJ1-6, with a tentative D call TRBD1 (6 bases). V lost 8 bases to trimming and J lost 4 bases, with 12 bases between them. The CDR3 contains 14 residues. Per the germline V gene, CDR1 is SNHLY and CDR2 is FYNNEI. CDR3 coding DNA: TGTGCCAGCTCCTGGGACACTTATAATTCACCCCTCCACTTT. Protein sequence: CASSWDTYNSPLHF.

This clonotype was counted ten times or more. The V gene is TRBV9, the J gene TRBJ1-6, with 9 bases fitting TRBD1. The length of the CDR3 is 15 residues. The germline V gene has CDR1 SGDLS and CDR2 YYNGEE. V gave up 4 bases and J gave up 7 bases; unmatched junction bases: 6. In DNA, the CDR3 is TGTGCCAGCAGCCTGGACAGGGGAGGGAATTCACCCCTCCACTTT. Translation: CASSLDRGGNSPLHF.

The sample holds a few counts of this clonotype. The chain employs TRBV7-8 and TRBJ1-4; D gene unclear. Trimming pared 3 bases from V and 4 bases from J, leaving 15 bases between. In germline, CDR1 is SGHVS, CDR2 FQNEAQ. The CDR3 covers 16 residues. DNA of the CDR3: TGTGCCAGCAGCTTGGGCAGCTCCATCCTTAATGAAAAACTGTTTTTT. Protein: CASSLGSSILNEKLFF.

The J gene is TRBJ2-7, the V gene TRBV12-3 or TRBV12-4, with a weak D call TRBD1 (6 bases). Trimming pared 4 bases from V and 4 bases from J, leaving 20 bases between. This CDR3 is built from 16 residues. Written as DNA, the CDR3 is TGTGCCAGCAGTTCCTCTAACAGGGATGTGGGATACGAGCAGTACTTC. It is translated as CASSSSNRDVGYEQYF.

This clonotype has at least ten counts. This chain links TRBV5-1 with TRBJ2-7; D is undetermined. This CDR3 contains 15 residues. V shed 4 bases and J shed 6 bases, with 20 bases lying between them. CDR1 and CDR2 from the germline V gene are SGHRS and YFSETQ. The CDR3 loop is CASSEPGPLRSEQYF. CDR3 nucleotides: TGCGCCAGCAGCGAACCGGGCCCTCTGAGGAGCGAGCAGTACTTC. Together with reference TRBV5-1 and TRBJ2-7, the CDR3 gives the full variable domain: KAGVTQTPRYLIKTRGQQVTLSCSPISGHRSVSWYQQTPGQGLQFLFEYFSETQRNKGNFPGRFSGRQFSNSRSEMNVSTLELGDSALYLCASSEPGPLRSEQYFGPGTRLTVT.

This clonotype was recorded many times. J is TRBJ1-1 and V is TRBV4-3, with D maybe TRBD1 (6 bases). The germline CDR1 and CDR2 sequences are LGHNA and YSLEER. The CDR3 contains 13 residues. V gave up 0 bases and J gave up 6 bases, with 8 bases separating them. Here the CDR3 DNA reads TGCGCCAGCAGCCAAGATACAGGGCCTGAAGCTTTCTTT. Translated: CASSQDTGPEAFF.

In this sample, this clonotype turned up many times. CDR3 protein: CASSFLGPGELFF. The CDR3 DNA reads as TGTGCCAGCAGTTTTTTGGGTCCCGGGGAGCTGTTTTTT. The chain links TRBV28 to TRBJ2-2; unclear D gene. The CDR3 has 13 residues. Trimming removed 3 bases from V and 6 bases from J, with 8 bases in between. Germline CDR1 and CDR2: MDHEN and SYDVKM.

At least ten counts were recorded for this clonotype. The V call is TRBV10-3, the J call TRBJ2-7; D remains ambiguous. The CDR3 totals 13 residues. Germline V gene sequence: CDR1 ENHRY, CDR2 SYGVKD. V lost 3 bases and J lost 2, with 8 bases in between. CDR3 nucleotides: TGTGCCATCAGTGACGCTTTCGCCTACGAGCAGTACTTC. It yields the protein CAISDAFAYEQYF.

The CDR3 bases are TGTGCCAGCAGTCAACGGGGGTCGTCCTACAATGAGCAGTTCTTC. Translation: CASSQRGSSYNEQFF. The chain combines TRBV28 with TRBJ2-1; D might be TRBD2 (6 bases). Trimming left V 5 bases short and J 1 base short, with 12 bases between. The CDR3 runs 15 residues. Looked up from germline, CDR1 is MDHEN and CDR2 is SYDVKM.

The V gene is TRBV6-5, the J gene TRBJ2-7; 7 nucleotides match TRBD1. Germline lookup yields CDR1 MNHEY and CDR2 SVGAGI. With V trimmed by 9 bases and J by 2 bases, 7 bases remained unmatched. This CDR3 is built from 13 residues. The CDR3 loop reads CASTPDRAYEQYF. In DNA form, the CDR3 reads TGTGCCAGTACCCCCGACAGGGCCTACGAGCAGTACTTC.

This clonotype showed up just a few times. Mismatch with germline at one junction end may stem from a read error. The rearrangement joins TRBV20-1 to TRBJ1-5; no clear D. This CDR3 region has 10 residues. From germline, CDR1 is DFQATT and CDR2 SNEGSKA (reference sequence). This CDR3 is CSASDQPQHF. Here the CDR3 DNA reads TGCAGTGCTAGCGATCAGCCCCAGCATTTT.

Ten or more counts support this clonotype. In DNA form, the CDR3 reads TGCGCCAGCAGTCTGACCTCATATAATTCACCCCTCCACTTT. Protein: CASSLTSYNSPLHF. The chain employs TRBV4-1 and TRBJ1-6; no clear D gene. Germline-derived CDR1 and CDR2 are MGHRA and YSYEKL. Trimming shortened V by 6 bases and J by 4 bases, and 10 bases separated the two germline ends. There are 14 residues in the CDR3.

This clonotype was observed a few times. The chain uses TRBV10-1 and TRBJ2-3; tentative D call: TRBD2 (5 bases). V lost 0 bases to trimming and J lost 11 bases, with 15 bases between them. Germline V lookup: CDR1 WNHNN, CDR2 SYGVQD (reference sequence). CDR3 length: 14 amino acids. The CDR3 DNA sequence: TGCGCCAGCAGTGAGTCACCCGGGAATAGCAGGCAGTATTTT. Translated, it gives CASSESPGNSRQYF.

This sequence joins TRBV11-1 and TRBJ1-3; D is unresolved. Germline values: CDR1 SGHAT, CDR2 FQDESV (reference sequence). This CDR3 comprises 12 residues. Trimming cost V 5 bases and J 2 bases, with 4 bases left between them. The chain's CDR3 is CASSRPGNTIYF. CDR3 nucleotides: TGTGCCAGCAGCCGCCCTGGAAACACCATATATTTT.

In this sample, this clonotype turned up many times. This rearrangement joins TRBV7-2 to TRBJ1-6, with TRBD1 matching over 9 bases. The CDR3 has 16 amino acids. The ends lost 5 bases at V and 6 bases at J; junction bases unmatched: 8. The germline V gene encodes CDR1 SGHTA and CDR2 FQGNSA. CDR3 in amino acids: CASSPPGDRVNSPLHF. The CDR3 DNA follows: TGTGCCAGCAGCCCCCCTGGGGACAGGGTTAATTCACCCCTCCACTTT.